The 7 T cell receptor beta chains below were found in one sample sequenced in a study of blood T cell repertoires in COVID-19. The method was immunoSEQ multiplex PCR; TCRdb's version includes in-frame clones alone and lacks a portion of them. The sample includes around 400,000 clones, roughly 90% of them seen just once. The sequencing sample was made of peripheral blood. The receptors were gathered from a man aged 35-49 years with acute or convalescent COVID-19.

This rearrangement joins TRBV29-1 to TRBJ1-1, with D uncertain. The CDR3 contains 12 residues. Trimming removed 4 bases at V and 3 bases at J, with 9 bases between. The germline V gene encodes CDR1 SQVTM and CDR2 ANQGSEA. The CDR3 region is CSVVEGYTEAFF. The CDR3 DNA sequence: TGCAGCGTTGTGGAGGGTTACACTGAAGCTTTCTTT.

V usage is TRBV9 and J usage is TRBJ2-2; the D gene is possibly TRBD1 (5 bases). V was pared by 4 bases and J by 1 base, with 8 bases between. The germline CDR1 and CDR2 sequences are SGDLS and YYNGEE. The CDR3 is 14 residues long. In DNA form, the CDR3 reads TGTGCCAGCAGCACCACAGGGAACACCGGGGAGCTGTTTTTT. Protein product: CASSTTGNTGELFF.

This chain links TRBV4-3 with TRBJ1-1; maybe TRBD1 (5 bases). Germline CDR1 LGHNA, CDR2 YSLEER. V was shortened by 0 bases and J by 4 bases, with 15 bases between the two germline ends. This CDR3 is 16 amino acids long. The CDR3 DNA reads TGCGCCAGCAGCCAAGATGGGGCAGGGAAGGGCACTGAAGCTTTCTTT. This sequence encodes CASSQDGAGKGTEAFF.

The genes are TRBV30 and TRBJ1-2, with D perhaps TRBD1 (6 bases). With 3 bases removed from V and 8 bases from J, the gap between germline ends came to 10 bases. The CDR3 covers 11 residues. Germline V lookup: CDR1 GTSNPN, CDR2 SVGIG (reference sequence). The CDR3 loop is CAWRGAWGYTF. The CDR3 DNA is TGTGCCTGGAGGGGGGCTTGGGGCTACACCTTC. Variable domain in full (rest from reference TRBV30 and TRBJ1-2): SQTIHQWPATLVQPVGSPLSLECTVEGTSNPNLYWYRQAAGRGLQLLFYSVGIGQISSEVPQNLSASRPQDRQFILSSKKLLLSDSGFYLCAWRGAWGYTFGSGTRLTVV.

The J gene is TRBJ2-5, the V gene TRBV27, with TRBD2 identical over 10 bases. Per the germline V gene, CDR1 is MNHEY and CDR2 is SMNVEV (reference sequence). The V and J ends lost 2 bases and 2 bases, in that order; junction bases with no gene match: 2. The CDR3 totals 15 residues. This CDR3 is CASSLVAGGQETQYF. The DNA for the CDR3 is TGTGCCAGCAGTTTAGTAGCGGGAGGACAAGAGACCCAGTACTTC.

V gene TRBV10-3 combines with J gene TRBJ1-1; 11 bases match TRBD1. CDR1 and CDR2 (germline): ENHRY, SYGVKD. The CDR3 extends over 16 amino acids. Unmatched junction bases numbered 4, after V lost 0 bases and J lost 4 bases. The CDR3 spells CAISESGGTGGTEAFF. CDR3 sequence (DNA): TGTGCCATCAGTGAGTCGGGGGGGACAGGGGGCACTGAAGCTTTCTTT.

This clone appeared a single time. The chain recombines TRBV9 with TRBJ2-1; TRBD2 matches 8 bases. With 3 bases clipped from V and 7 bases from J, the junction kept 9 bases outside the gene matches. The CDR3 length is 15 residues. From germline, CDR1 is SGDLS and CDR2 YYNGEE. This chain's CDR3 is CASSDPGGAVNEQFF. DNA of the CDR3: TGTGCCAGCAGCGATCCCGGGGGGGCGGTGAATGAGCAGTTCTTC.